This T cell receptor beta chain was sequenced in a study of early T cells in non-severe SARS-CoV-2 infection. The germline CDR1 and CDR2 sequences are LGHNA and YNFKEQ. Losses at the gene ends were 0 bases for V and 0 bases for J; bases not matched to a gene: 4. This CDR3 is built from 17 residues. This clonotype was seen at least ten times. The target antigen is unknown. General study results and limits: Database matching using VDJdb favored anti-spike CD8 responses, with private and CD4 specificities left missing.

Individual cDNA molecules received unique molecular identifiers. One entry per CDR3 protein results from TCRdb running MiXCR on the 5' RACE reads. The sample has some 48,000 distinct CDR3 sequences; around 6.5% are singletons. This clonotype originated in an adult who was a healthcare worker with PCR-confirmed SARS-CoV-2 infection or an uninfected control (not recorded which). Material: whole blood, obtained at baseline. The chain recombines TRBV4-2 with TRBJ2-1, with TRBD2 identical over 8 bases. The CDR3 region has the DNA TGTGCCAGCAGCCAAGAGGTACTAGCGGTCTCCTACAATGAGCAGTTCTTC. Protein product: CASSQEVLAVSYNEQFF.